This T cell receptor (beta chain) is drawn from a study of OX40 agonist ivuxolimab in advanced cancers. Germline loops: CDR1 SGHAT, CDR2 FQNNGV. The CDR3 length is 14 residues. The method was immunoSEQ multiplex PCR; TCRdb's version includes in-frame clones alone and lacks a portion of them. The table lists 60,000 to 85,000 clones, roughly 86% of them singletons, with approximately 2.4% in the top ten. The chain links TRBV11-2 to TRBJ2-5; TRBD1 agrees at 8 bases. TRBJ2-7 explains the end of the DNA better; the J call may be wrong. Sequences were derived from CD4+ or CD8+ T cells sorted from blood, sampled in a trial of the OX40 agonist ivuxolimab. This sequence was found in an adult with an advanced solid tumor such as melanoma, head and neck, liver or kidney cancer. The CDR3 coding sequence is TGTGCCAGCAGCTCTGGACAGGGAATGTACGAGCAGTACTTC. Amino acid sequence: CASSSGQGMYEQYF.